The next 3 T cell receptor beta chains were all read from a single sample in a study of a mutant IDH1 vaccine in newly diagnosed glioma. Produced via immunoSEQ multiplex PCR; TCRdb's table is partial and in-frame only. The sample holds approximately 38,000 clones, approximately 83% seen once. Described time point: week 5, during vaccination. Topical imiquimod was applied with each vaccine dose, which held 300 ug of mutant IDH1 20-mer peptide. Antigens for these TCRs are unknown. The material sequenced was PBMCs, taken from a glioma patient whose treatment included an IDH1 peptide vaccine. Receptor source: a middle-aged man with glioma.

Concerning this clone: The germline gene is not matched at one end of the junction; a read error may be the cause. The rearrangement joins TRBV7-7 to TRBJ2-5; D remains unclear. Germline V CDR1 and CDR2: SSHAT, FNYEAQ (reference sequence). The CDR3 is 14 amino acids. DNA of the CDR3: TGTGCTAGCAGCGTATCTTATGTAGGAGAGACCCAGTACTTC. Its translation: CASSVSYVGETQYF.

The J gene is TRBJ2-7, the V gene TRBV2, with D unresolved. The germline gives CDR1 SNHLY, CDR2 FYNNEI. Between the trimmed V and J ends, which lost 4 bases and 0 bases, there was a span of 16 bases. The CDR3 runs to 16 residues. The CDR3, as DNA: TGTGCCAGCAGTGGTGGTAACCGCCTCTTCTCCTACGAGCAGTACTTC. Protein sequence: CASSGGNRLFSYEQYF.

This chain links TRBV6-6 with TRBJ2-1, with D perhaps TRBD1 or TRBD2 (6 bases each). Germline values: CDR1 MNHNY, CDR2 SVGAGI (reference sequence). This CDR3 has 13 residues. The ends were cut back, 7 bases at V and 7 bases at J, with 14 bases in the middle. The CDR3 region has the DNA TGTGCCAGCACTATGGGGGGCCAAAATGAGCAGTTCTTC. This sequence encodes CASTMGGQNEQFF.